The clone carrying this T cell receptor (beta chain) was counted once. Antigen: not known. These data originate in a study of T cell responses to AZD1222 COVID-19 vaccine. Study results and caveats: Spike-specific TCR repertoires showed rising breadth and depth after two AZD1222 doses. Clonal diversity may have been underestimated, and the donors were mostly white British, with more females than males. Spike as a whole was targeted by vaccine-associated CD4 TCRs, dominant at 160-218 and 743-854. Close to half of spike-specific TCRs reportedly recognize unmutated variant regions.

The method was immunoSEQ multiplex PCR; TCRdb's version includes in-frame clones alone and lacks a portion of them. The sample shows approximately 170,000 clones, 94% of them seen only once. CDR3 size: 11 residues. The V end lost 6 bases, the J end lost 9 bases, and 14 bases lay between the germline ends. CDR1 and CDR2 (germline): DFQATT, SNEGSKA (reference sequence). This sample comprised peripheral blood, obtained 28 days after the second AZD1222 dose. The rearrangement uses TRBV20-1 and TRBJ2-5, with D perhaps being TRBD1 or TRBD2 (5 bases each). The sequence derives from an adult who received the AZD1222 COVID-19 vaccine. CDR3 DNA sequence: TGCAGTGCGTGGGACGGTAAGGCCCAGTACTTC. Translation gives CSAWDGKAQYF.